The rows below give T cell receptor beta chains drawn from one sample of a study of PD-L1 blockade in urothelial cancer. Generated by immunoSEQ multiplex PCR, the TCRdb table keeps only in-frame clones and is missing some. The sample lists 35,000 to 45,000 clones, approximately 90% occurring once. Sequenced material: PBMCs, taken around atezolizumab (anti-PD-L1) treatment. Receptors originate from a woman aged 60-75 years with urothelial cancer. The CDR3 runs from the conserved cysteine through the conserved F or W. Each record gives: V gene, CDR3 protein.

>TRBV5-4
CASSLSYGRARFF
>TRBV4-3
CASSQDPGLDSYEQYF
>TRBV7-8
CASSLIGVGSNQPQHF
>TRBV5-6
CASSRGLAGVRMTGELFF
>TRBV19
CASATSGGTDTQYF
>TRBV29-1
CSTRDTRRETQYF
>TRBV5-1
CASSLPTGGSYEQYF
>TRBV18
CASSPQRGGTQYF
>TRBV7-2
CASSRSLGQAKGEQYF
>TRBV10-3
CASTGGQGINTEAFF
>TRBV6-1
CASMRRWGDEQYF
>TRBV2
CASSERSRGLSGELFF
>TRBV29-1
CSALGLADYNEQFF
>TRBV7-2
CASSRQGQVHQPQHF
>TRBV4-1
CASSQTQGARDTEAFF
>TRBV7-2
CASSPRTLATNEKLFF
>TRBV28
CASSSPRGGLPEQYF
>TRBV25-1
CASRGAGTGNSPLHF
>TRBV18
CASSPLGESTDTQYF
>TRBV7-9
CASSSTYEQYF
>TRBV5-4
CASSPGAGNEKLFF
>TRBV21-1
CASSRGGTGGNGSNQPQHF
>TRBV7-8
CASTSVGRMNTEAFF
>TRBV7-9
CASSLAGRVLGQFF
>TRBV2
CASNNRGPSYEQYF
>TRBV7-9
CASSYIGTGLETYEQYF
>TRBV4-3
CASSPTSYYNEQFF
>TRBV9
CASSVDSINEQFF
>TRBV12-5
CASGLVSWTGEGGFNTEAFF
>TRBV2
CASSVQGEPQHF
>TRBV27
CASSRPGQGNYEQYF
>TRBV4-3
CASSQETLAGGSDTQYF
>TRBV27
CASSLRRSSGGRETQYF
>TRBV18
CASSPIRGNGYTF
>TRBV4-3
CASSPRGATDTQYF
>TRBV5-4
CASSLDRQETQYF
>TRBV27
CASQAGTGWDQPQHF
>TRBV5-6
CASRDTGLSYEQYF
>TRBV11-2
CASSLVWAGGSGEQYF
>TRBV4-2
CASSQDSGSGRANEQFF
>TRBV5-4
CASSSRGGADTGELFF
>TRBV5-6
CASSLQGSTDTQYF
>TRBV19
CASSPQGLAGETQYF
>TRBV28
CASSTKSTEAFF
>TRBV9
CASSVALHSTDTQYF
>TRBV19
CASSIEIASYGDTQYF
>TRBV7-2
CASSSSGTYYEQYF
>TRBV7-9
CASSSRYRVTAEAFF
>TRBV28
CASSLPGQPSGNTIYF
>TRBV19
CASSFFVTSGKGAYNEQFF
>TRBV5-6
CASSLVDRVDLEVGYTF
>TRBV15
CATSYLVNTEAFF
>TRBV18
CASSPPLTSFTDTQYF
>TRBV11-2
CASSSGTGDYEQYF